A single sample is the source of the 15 T cell receptor beta chains below, sequenced in a study of cytomegalovirus exposure and HLA in healthy donors listed by TCRdb under 2017. Library preparation employed the immunoSEQ multiplex PCR assay. The multiplex PCR relied on a mix of 60 forward primers for TCR Vbeta segments and 13 reverse primers for TCR Jbeta segments. TCRdb stores this immuneACCESS table with in-frame sequences only. Part of the clones is absent; in the studies checked, under half of the shortfall reflects unresolved V genes, and no reason is known for the rest. The sample has around 99,000 clones on record, 81% of them singletons. The leading ten clones occupy around 2.4% of the sample. The specimen was PBMCs. Receptors were obtained from a man under 40 in good health and CMV-seronegative.

The J gene is TRBJ2-7, the V gene TRBV7-6; 9 bases agree with TRBD2. Germline V gene data show CDR1 as SGHVS and CDR2 as FNYEAQ. The CDR3 totals 17 residues. V was clipped by 1 base and J by 5 bases; unmatched bases: 12. CDR3 nucleotide sequence: TGTGCCAGCAGCTTAGGAGTCGTAGCGGGAGAGGTGCACGAGCAGTACTTC. As protein: CASSLGVVAGEVHEQYF.

This chain links TRBV9 with TRBJ1-2, with D possibly being TRBD1 (6 bases). There are 14 residues in the CDR3. Germline V gene sequence: CDR1 SGDLS, CDR2 YYNGEE. Trimming cost V 1 base and J 4 bases, with 11 bases left between them. This CDR3 reads CASSVTGTTYGYTF. The CDR3 DNA follows: TGTGCCAGCAGCGTAACAGGGACCACCTATGGCTACACCTTC.

The chain recombines TRBV7-6 with TRBJ1-3; 7 bases align to TRBD1. Unmatched junction bases numbered 2, after V lost 4 bases and J lost 2 bases. The V gene's germline CDR1 is SGHVS and CDR2 FNYEAQ. This CDR3 is 14 amino acids long. In nucleotides, the CDR3 is TGTGCCAGCAGCTCGGGGACAGCTGGAAACACCATATATTTT. Translated: CASSSGTAGNTIYF.

The gene calls are TRBV19 and TRBJ1-1; D might be TRBD1 (5 bases). Germline assignment: CDR1 LNHDA and CDR2 SQIVND (reference sequence). This CDR3 spans 12 amino acids. The V and J ends lost 7 bases and 7 bases respectively, with 13 bases between them. DNA of the CDR3: TGTGCCAGTAAGAGAGTGGGGCTTGAAGCTTTCTTT. It is translated as CASKRVGLEAFF.

This sequence joins TRBV19 and TRBJ1-3; the D gene is possibly TRBD1 (5 bases). In germline, CDR1 is LNHDA, CDR2 SQIVND (reference sequence). The CDR3 covers 14 residues. V lost 11 bases and J 0 bases, leaving 14 bases between the germline ends. CDR3 residues: CAVKTDHSGNTIYF. CDR3 in DNA: TGTGCCGTGAAGACAGACCACTCTGGAAACACCATATATTTT.

This clone was counted a few times. The CDR3 DNA reads TGTGCCAGCTCACCAGCCTACGTCCAAGAGACCCAGTACTTC. It is translated as CASSPAYVQETQYF. The rearrangement joins TRBV18 to TRBJ2-5; no clear D gene. This CDR3 has 14 residues. Germline-derived CDR1 and CDR2 are KGHSH and LQKENI. Trimming removed 2 bases at V and 1 base at J, with 8 bases between.

This rearrangement joins TRBV13 to TRBJ2-7, with 8 bases matching TRBD1. The CDR3 consists of 14 residues. CDR1 is PRHDT, CDR2 FYEKMQ, per germline (reference sequence). The junction had 7 bases not matched to a gene; V was cut back by 5 bases and J by 4 bases. CDR3 amino acids: CASSPRDRSYEQYF. In DNA, the CDR3 is TGTGCCAGCAGCCCCCGGGACAGGTCTTACGAGCAGTACTTC.

The chain is built from TRBV9 and TRBJ1-6; D perhaps matches TRBD1 (5 bases). This CDR3 region has 15 residues. V lost 0 bases to trimming and J lost 7 bases, with 11 bases between them. Germline V gene sequence: CDR1 SGDLS, CDR2 YYNGEE. The CDR3 bases are TGTGCCAGCAGCGTAGACAGGCGATTAAATTCACCCCTCCACTTT. Its protein product is CASSVDRRLNSPLHF.

Worth noting for this clone: No conserved phenylalanine or tryptophan ends this CDR3, so it is likely a read error. The chain joins TRBV30 to TRBJ1-5, with 9 bases aligning to TRBD1. The CDR3 loop spans 14 amino acids. In germline, CDR1 is GTSNPN, CDR2 SVGIG (reference sequence). J gave up 6 bases and V 1 base, and 4 bases lay outside the gene matches. CDR3 in DNA: TGTGCCTGGAGTGGGGACAGGGTGAGTCAGCCCCAGCATGTT. This translates into CAWSGDRVSQPQHV.

The V and J genes are TRBV4-1 and TRBJ2-2; possibly TRBD2 for D (6 bases). The CDR3 covers 15 residues. V lost 2 bases to trimming and J lost 2 bases, with 9 bases between them. CDR1 and CDR2 (germline): MGHRA, YSYEKL. The CDR3 loop is CASSQRDSNTGELFF. Here the CDR3 DNA reads TGCGCCAGCAGCCAAAGGGACTCAAACACCGGGGAGCTGTTTTTT.

This sequence joins TRBV29-1 and TRBJ2-1; D gene ambiguous. With 6 bases removed from V and 5 bases from J, the gap between germline ends came to 8 bases. The CDR3 has 11 residues. The V gene's germline CDR1 is SQVTM and CDR2 ANQGSEA. The CDR3 DNA reads as TGCAGCGTCGCGGCCAACAATGAGCAGTTCTTC. This translates into CSVAANNEQFF.

This clone was seen only a few times. CDR3 DNA: TGCGCCAGCAGCCCAGGGTCTTCGGGGGAAAATCAGCCCCAGCATTTT. Translation gives CASSPGSSGENQPQHF. V is TRBV4-1 and J is TRBJ1-5, with D maybe TRBD1 (5 bases). This CDR3 region has 16 residues. Germline lookup yields CDR1 MGHRA and CDR2 YSYEKL. The V end lost 4 bases, the J end lost 4 bases, and 17 bases lay between the germline ends.

This clone was seen a single time. CDR3 nucleotides: TGTGCCAGCTTTAGGGACAGGGGGCGGAAAGGCTACACCTTC. Translating it yields CASFRDRGRKGYTF. The genes are TRBV28 and TRBJ1-2; 12 bases align to TRBD1. J gave up 8 bases and V 8 bases, and 9 bases lay outside the gene matches. Germline V gene data show CDR1 as MDHEN and CDR2 as SYDVKM. The CDR3 runs to 14 residues.

The V and J genes are TRBV7-8 and TRBJ2-7; D is unclear. The germline V gene has CDR1 SGHVS and CDR2 FQNEAQ. The CDR3 is made up of 12 amino acids. Trimming stripped 0 bases from V and 7 bases from J, with 7 bases between. DNA of the CDR3: TGTGCCAGCAGCTTAGCGTTGAGGGAGCAGTACTTC. This codes for CASSLALREQYF.

Notes on this clone: Compared with germline, one end of the junction differs, possibly owing to a read error. The V and J genes are TRBV30 and TRBJ1-2; D is perhaps TRBD1 (6 bases). Germline CDR1 and CDR2: GTSNPN and SVGIG (reference sequence). The CDR3 length is 12 residues. The CDR3 coding sequence is TGTGCCTGGAGTCTTGGGGGCGAGGGCTACGCCTTC. Translated, it gives CAWSLGGEGYAF.